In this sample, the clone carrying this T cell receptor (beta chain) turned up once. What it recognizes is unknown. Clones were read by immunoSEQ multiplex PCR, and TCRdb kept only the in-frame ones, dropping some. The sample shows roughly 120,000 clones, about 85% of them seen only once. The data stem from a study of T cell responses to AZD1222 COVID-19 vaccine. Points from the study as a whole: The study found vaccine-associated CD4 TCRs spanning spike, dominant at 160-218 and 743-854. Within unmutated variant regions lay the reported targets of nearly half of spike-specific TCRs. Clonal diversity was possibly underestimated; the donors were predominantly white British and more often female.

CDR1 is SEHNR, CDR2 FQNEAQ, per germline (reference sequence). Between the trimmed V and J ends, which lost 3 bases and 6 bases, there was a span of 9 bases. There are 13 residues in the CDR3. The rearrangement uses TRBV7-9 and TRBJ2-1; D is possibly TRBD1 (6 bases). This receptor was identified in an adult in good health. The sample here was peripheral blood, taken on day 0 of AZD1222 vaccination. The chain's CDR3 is CASSFGQFNEQFF. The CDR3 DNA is TGTGCCAGCAGCTTTGGACAGTTCAATGAGCAGTTCTTC.